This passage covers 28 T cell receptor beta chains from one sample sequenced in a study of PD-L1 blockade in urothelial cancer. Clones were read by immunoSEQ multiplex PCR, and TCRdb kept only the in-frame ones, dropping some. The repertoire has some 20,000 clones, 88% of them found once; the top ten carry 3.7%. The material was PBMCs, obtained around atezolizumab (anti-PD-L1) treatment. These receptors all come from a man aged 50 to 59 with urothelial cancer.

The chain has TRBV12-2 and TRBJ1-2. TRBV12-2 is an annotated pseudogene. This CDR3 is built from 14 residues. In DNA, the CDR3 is TGTGCAAGTCGCGCCCGGGGAGGGGGCTATGGCTACACCTTC. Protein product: CASRARGGGYGYTF.

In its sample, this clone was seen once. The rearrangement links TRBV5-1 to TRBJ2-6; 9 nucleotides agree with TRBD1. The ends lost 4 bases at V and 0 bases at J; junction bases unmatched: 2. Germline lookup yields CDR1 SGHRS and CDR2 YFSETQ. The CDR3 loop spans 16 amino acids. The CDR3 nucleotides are TGCGCCAGCAGCCCGGGACAGGGCTCTGGGGCCAACGTCCTGACTTTC. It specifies CASSPGQGSGANVLTF.

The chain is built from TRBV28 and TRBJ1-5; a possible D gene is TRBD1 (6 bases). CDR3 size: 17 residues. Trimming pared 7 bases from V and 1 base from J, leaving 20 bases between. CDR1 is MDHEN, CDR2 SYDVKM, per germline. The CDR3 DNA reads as TGTGCCAGCACCCAAGGGGGAGGGATGGGGAGCAATCAGCCCCAGCATTTT. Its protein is CASTQGGGMGSNQPQHF.

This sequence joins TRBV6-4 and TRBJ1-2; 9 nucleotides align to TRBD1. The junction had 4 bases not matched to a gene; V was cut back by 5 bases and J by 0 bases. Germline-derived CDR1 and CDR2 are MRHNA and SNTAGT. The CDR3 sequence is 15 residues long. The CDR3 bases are TGTGCCAGCAGTCGGACAGGGGAAGCTAACTATGGCTACACCTTC. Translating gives CASSRTGEANYGYTF.

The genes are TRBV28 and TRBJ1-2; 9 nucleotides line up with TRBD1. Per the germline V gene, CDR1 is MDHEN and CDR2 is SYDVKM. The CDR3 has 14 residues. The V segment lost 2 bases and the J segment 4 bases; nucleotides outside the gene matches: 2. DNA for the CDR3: TGTGCCAGCAGTTTAACGGGACAGGGCTATGGCTACACCTTC. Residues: CASSLTGQGYGYTF.

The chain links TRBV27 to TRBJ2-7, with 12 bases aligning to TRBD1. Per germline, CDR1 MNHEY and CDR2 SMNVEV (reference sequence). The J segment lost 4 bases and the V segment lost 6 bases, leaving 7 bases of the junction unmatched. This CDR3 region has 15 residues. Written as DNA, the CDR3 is TGTGCCAGCAGCTACGGGACAGGGGGCGAATACGAGCAGTACTTC. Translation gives CASSYGTGGEYEQYF.

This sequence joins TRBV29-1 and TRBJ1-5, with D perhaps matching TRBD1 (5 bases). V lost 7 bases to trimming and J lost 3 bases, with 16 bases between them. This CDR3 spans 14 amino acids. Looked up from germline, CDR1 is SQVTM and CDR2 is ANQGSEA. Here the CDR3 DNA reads TGCAGCGAAGACAGTGTTCGGGTCAATCAGCCCCAGCATTTT. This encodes CSEDSVRVNQPQHF.

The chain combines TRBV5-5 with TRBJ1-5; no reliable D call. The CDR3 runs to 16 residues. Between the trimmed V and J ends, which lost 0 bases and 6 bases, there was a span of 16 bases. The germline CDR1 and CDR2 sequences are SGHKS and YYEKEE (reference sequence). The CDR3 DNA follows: TGTGCCAGCAGCTTGGCGGGTCGGCCGGGAGGTCAGCCCCAGCATTTT. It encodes CASSLAGRPGGQPQHF.

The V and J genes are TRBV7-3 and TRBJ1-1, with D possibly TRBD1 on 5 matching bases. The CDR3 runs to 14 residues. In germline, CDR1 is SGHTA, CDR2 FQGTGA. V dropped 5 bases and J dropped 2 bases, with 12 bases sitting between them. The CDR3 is CASSLQGGNTEAFF. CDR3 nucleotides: TGTGCCAGCAGCCTGCAGGGAGGCAACACTGAAGCTTTCTTT. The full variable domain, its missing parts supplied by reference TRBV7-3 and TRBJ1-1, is GAGVSQTPSNKVTEKGKYVELRCDPISGHTALYWYRQSLGQGPEFLIYFQGTGAADDSGLPNDRFFAVRPEGSVSTLKIQRTERGDSAVYLCASSLQGGNTEAFFGQGTRLTVV.

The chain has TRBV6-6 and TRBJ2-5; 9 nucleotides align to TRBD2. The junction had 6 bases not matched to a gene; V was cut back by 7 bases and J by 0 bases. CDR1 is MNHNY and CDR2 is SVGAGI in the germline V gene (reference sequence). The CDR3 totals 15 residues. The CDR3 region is CASKRAGGHQETQYF. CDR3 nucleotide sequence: TGTGCCAGCAAAAGAGCGGGAGGCCACCAAGAGACCCAGTACTTC.

CDR3 region: CASSSAGYEQYF. DNA for the CDR3: TGTGCCAGCAGTTCGGCAGGCTACGAGCAGTACTTC. The rearrangement links TRBV6-5 to TRBJ2-7; D uncertain. Trimming pared 4 bases from V and 3 bases from J, leaving 7 bases between. Germline-derived CDR1 and CDR2 are MNHEY and SVGAGI. CDR3 length equals 12 residues.

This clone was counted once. CDR3 sequence reads: CASSVRQGNTGELFF. The CDR3 DNA reads as TGCGCCAGCAGCGTGCGACAGGGGAACACCGGGGAGCTGTTTTTT. The rearrangement uses TRBV5-1 and TRBJ2-2, with TRBD1 identical over 7 bases. The CDR3 length is 15 residues. Germline V gives CDR1 SGHRS, CDR2 YFSETQ. The ends lost 4 bases at V and 1 base at J; junction bases unmatched: 4.

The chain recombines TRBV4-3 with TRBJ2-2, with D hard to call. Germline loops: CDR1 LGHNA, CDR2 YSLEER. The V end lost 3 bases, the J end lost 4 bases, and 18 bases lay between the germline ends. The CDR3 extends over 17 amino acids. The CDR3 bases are TGCGCCAGCAGCCAGGGTCCTGCCACTACCGTCACCGGGGAGCTGTTTTTT. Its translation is CASSQGPATTVTGELFF.

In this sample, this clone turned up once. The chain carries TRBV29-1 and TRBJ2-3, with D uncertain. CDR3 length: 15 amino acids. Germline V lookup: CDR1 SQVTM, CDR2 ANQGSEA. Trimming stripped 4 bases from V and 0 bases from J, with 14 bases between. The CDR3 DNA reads TGCAGCGTTGCCTTACCGGGTCGGAGCACAGATACGCAGTATTTT. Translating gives CSVALPGRSTDTQYF.

The DNA of the CDR3 is TGTGCCAGCAGCCCGAGGACTAGCTGGAAGGAGACCCAGTACTTC. Its translation is CASSPRTSWKETQYF. V usage is TRBV9 and J usage is TRBJ2-5; TRBD2 matches at 8 bases. After removal of 4 bases from V and 5 bases from J, the junction contained 10 bases not matched to a gene. The CDR3 is 15 residues long. CDR1 and CDR2 from the germline V gene are SGDLS and YYNGEE.

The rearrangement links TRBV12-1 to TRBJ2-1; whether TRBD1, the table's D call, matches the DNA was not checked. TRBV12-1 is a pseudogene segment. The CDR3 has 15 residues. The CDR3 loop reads CASIPDRARHNEQFF. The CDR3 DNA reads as TGTGCCAGCATCCCGGACAGGGCACGGCACAATGAGCAGTTCTTC.

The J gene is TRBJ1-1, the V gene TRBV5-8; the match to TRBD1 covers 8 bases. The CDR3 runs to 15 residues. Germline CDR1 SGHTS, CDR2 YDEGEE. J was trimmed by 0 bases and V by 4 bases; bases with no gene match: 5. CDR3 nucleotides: TGTGCCAGCAGCCCTTGGACAGGGATGAACACTGAAGCTTTCTTT. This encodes CASSPWTGMNTEAFF.

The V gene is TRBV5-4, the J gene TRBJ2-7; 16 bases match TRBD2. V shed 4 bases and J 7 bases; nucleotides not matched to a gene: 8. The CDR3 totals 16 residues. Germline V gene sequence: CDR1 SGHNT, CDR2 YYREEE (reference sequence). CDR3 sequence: CASSTGLAGGLREQYF. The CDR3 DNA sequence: TGTGCCAGCAGCACGGGACTAGCGGGGGGGCTGCGGGAGCAGTACTTC.

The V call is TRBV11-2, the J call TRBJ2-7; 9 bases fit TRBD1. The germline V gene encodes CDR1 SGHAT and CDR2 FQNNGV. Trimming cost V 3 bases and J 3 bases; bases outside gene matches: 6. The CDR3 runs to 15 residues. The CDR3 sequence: CASSFGQGLSYEQYF. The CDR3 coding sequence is TGTGCCAGCAGCTTCGGACAGGGGTTAAGCTACGAGCAGTACTTC.

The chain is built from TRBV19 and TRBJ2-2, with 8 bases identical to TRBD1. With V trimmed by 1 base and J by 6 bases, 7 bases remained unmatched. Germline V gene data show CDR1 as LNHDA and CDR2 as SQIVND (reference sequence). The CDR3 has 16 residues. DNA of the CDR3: TGTGCCAGTAGTATAGGGACAGGGATTGGTGCCGGGGAGCTGTTTTTT. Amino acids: CASSIGTGIGAGELFF.

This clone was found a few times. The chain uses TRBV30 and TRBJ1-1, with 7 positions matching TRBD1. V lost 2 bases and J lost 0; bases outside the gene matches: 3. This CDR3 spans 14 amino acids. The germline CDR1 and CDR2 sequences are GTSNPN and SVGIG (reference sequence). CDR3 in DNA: TGTGCCTGGAGTTCGACAGGGCTGAACACTGAAGCTTTCTTT. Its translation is CAWSSTGLNTEAFF.

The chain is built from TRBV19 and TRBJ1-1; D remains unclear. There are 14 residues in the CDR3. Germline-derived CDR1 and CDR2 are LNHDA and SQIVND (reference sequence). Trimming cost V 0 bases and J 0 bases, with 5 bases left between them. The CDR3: CASSIEGMNTEAFF. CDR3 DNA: TGTGCCAGTAGTATAGAGGGCATGAACACTGAAGCTTTCTTT.

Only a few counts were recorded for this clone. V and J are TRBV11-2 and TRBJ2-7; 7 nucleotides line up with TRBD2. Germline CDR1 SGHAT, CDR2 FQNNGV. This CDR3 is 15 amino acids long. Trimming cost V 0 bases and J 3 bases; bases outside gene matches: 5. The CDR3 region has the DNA TGTGCCAGCAGCTTAGATCTAGCGGAACACTACGAGCAGTACTTC. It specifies CASSLDLAEHYEQYF.

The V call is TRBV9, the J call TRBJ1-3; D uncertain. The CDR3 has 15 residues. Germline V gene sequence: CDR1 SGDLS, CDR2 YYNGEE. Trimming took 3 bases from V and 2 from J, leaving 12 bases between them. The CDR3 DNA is TGTGCCAGCAGCGCCCTCCCCAGGACTGGAAACACCATATATTTT. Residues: CASSALPRTGNTIYF.

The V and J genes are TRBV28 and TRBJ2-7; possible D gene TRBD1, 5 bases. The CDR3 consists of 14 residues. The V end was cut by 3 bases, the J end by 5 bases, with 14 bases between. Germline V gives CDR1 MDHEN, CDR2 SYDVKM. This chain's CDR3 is CASSLRQGVNEQYF. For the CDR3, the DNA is TGTGCCAGCAGTTTGCGGCAGGGTGTAAACGAGCAGTACTTC.

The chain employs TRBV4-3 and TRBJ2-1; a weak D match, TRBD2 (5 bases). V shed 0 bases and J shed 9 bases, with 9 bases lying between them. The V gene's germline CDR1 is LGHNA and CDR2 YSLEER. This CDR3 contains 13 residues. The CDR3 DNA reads TGCGCCAGCAGCCAAGATCGAGGGCCTGAGCAGTTCTTC. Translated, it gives CASSQDRGPEQFF.

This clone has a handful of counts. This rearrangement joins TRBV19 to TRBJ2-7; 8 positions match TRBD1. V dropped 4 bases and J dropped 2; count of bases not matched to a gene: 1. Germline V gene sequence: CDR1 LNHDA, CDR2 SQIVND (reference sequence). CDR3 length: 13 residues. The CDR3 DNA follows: TGTGCCAGTAGTAAGGGACAGGCCTACGAGCAGTACTTC. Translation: CASSKGQAYEQYF.

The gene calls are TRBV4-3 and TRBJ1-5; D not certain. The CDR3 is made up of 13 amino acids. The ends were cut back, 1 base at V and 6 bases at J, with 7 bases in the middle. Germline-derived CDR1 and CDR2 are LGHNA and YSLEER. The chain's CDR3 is CASSQVGGQPQHF. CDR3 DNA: TGCGCCAGCAGCCAAGTCGGAGGTCAGCCCCAGCATTTT.